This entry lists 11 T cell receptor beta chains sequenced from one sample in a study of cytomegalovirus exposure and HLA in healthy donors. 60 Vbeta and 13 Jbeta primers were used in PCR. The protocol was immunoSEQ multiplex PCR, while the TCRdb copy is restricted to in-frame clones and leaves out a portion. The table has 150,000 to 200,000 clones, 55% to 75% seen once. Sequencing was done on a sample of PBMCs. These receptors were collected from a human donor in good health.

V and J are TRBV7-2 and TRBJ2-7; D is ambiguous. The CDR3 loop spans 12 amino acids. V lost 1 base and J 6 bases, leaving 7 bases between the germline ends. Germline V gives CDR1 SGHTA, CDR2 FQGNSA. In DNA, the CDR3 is TGTGCCAGCAGCTTAGGAGCACGCGAGCAGTACTTC. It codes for CASSLGAREQYF. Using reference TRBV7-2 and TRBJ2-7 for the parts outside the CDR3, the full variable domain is GAGVSQSPSNKVTEKGKDVELRCDPISGHTALYWYRQSLGQGLEFLIYFQGNSAPDKSGLPSDRFSAERTGGSVSTLTIQRTQQEDSAVYLCASSLGAREQYFGPGTRLTVT.

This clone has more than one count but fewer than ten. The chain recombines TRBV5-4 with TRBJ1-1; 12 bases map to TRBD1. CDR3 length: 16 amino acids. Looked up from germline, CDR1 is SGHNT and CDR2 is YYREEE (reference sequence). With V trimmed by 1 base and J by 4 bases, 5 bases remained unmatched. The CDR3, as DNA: TGTGCCAGCAGCTTGCTAGGGACAGGGGGCTTCACTGAAGCTTTCTTT. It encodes CASSLLGTGGFTEAFF.

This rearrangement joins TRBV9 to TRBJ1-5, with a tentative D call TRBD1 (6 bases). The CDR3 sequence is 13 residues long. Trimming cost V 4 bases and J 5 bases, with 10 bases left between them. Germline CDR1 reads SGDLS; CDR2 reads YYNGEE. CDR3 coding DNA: TGTGCCAGCAGCTCCACAGGGCATCAGCCCCAGCATTTT. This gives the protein CASSSTGHQPQHF.

CDR3 amino acids: CASSTRQITNYGYTF. CDR3 coding DNA: TGTGCCAGCAGCACGCGACAGATTACTAACTATGGCTACACCTTC. The chain has TRBV5-6 and TRBJ1-2; TRBD1 is a possible D gene (5 bases). Germline values: CDR1 SGHDT, CDR2 YYEEEE. The CDR3 is 15 amino acids. V lost 4 bases and J 0 bases, leaving 13 bases between the germline ends.

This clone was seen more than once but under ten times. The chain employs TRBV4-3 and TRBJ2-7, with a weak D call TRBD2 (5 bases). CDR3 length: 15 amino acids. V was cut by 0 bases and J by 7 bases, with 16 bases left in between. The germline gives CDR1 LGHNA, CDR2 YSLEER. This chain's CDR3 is CASSQDLGKRGEQYF. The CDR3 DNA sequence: TGCGCCAGCAGCCAAGATCTAGGCAAACGAGGGGAGCAGTACTTC.

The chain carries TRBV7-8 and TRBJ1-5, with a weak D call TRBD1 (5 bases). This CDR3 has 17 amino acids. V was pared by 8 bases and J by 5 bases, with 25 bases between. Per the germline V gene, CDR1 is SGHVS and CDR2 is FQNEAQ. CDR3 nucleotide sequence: TGTGCCAGCGGCTACGGCGCCGGGGGGAGGTCCGATCAGCCCCAGCATTTT. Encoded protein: CASGYGAGGRSDQPQHF.

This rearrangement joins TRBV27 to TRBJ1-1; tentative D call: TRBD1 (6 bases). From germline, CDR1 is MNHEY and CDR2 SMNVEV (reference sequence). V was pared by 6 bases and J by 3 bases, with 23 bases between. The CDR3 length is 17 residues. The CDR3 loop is CASSPGGAPPRDTEAFF. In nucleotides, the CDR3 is TGTGCCAGCAGCCCCGGGGGGGCCCCACCCAGGGACACTGAAGCTTTCTTT.

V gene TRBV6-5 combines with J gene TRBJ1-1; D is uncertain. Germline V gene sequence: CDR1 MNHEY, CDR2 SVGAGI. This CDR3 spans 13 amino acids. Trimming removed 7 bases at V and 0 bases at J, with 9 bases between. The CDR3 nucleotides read TGTGCCAGCAATCGACACTTGAACACTGAAGCTTTCTTT. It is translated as CASNRHLNTEAFF.

The CDR3 region has the DNA TGTGCCAGCAGCGGCGGACAGGGGGGAACCTACGAGCAGTACTTC. Its translation is CASSGGQGGTYEQYF. The V gene is TRBV9, the J gene TRBJ2-5; 10 bases are shared with TRBD1. The end of the DNA is better explained by TRBJ2-7, so the J call may be wrong. The CDR3 is made up of 15 amino acids. Germline V gene data show CDR1 as SGDLS and CDR2 as YYNGEE.

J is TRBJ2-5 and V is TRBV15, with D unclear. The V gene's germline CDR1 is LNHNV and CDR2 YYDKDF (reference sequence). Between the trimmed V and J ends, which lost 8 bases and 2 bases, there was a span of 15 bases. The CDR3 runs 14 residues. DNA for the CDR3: TGTGCCACCGGGCCCCTTGGATTTCAAGAGACCCAGTACTTC. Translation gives CATGPLGFQETQYF.

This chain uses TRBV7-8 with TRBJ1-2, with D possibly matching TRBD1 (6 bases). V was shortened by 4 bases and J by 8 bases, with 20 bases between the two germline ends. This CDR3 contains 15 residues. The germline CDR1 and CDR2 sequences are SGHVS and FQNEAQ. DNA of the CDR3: TGTGCCAGCAGCTCAAACCTACAGGGAGTCGGGGGCTACACCTTC. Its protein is CASSSNLQGVGGYTF.